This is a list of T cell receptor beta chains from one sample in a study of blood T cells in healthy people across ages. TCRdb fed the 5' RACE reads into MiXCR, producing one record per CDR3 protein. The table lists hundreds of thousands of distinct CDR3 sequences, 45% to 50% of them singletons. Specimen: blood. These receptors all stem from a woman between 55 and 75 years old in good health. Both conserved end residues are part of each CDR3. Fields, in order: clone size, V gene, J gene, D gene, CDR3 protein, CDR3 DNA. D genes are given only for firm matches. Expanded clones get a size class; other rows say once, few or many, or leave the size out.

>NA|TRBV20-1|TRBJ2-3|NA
CSARTGTVAETQYF
TGCAGTGCCCGGACCGGGACCGTTGCAGAGACGCAGTATTTT
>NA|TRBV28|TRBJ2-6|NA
CASSPRGGLTF
TGTGCCAGCAGTCCGCGTGGGGGGCTGACTTTC
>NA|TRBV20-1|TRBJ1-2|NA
CSARAPDYGYTF
TGCAGTGCTAGAGCCCCGGACTATGGCTACACCTTC
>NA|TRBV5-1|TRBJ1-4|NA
CASSPERGLEKLFF
TGCGCCAGCAGCCCCGAGAGGGGTTTGGAAAAACTGTTTTTT
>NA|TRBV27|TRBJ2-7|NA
CASSWPRRRYEQYF
TGTGCCAGCAGTTGGCCGAGAAGAAGATACGAGCAGTACTTC
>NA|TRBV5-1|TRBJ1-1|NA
CASSLAASTEAFF
TGCGCCAGCAGCTTGGCCGCGAGTACTGAAGCTTTCTTT
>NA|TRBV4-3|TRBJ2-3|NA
CASSQVPLFDRKGDTQYF
TGCGCCAGCAGCCAAGTCCCTCTCTTCGACAGAAAAGGGGATACGCAGTATTTT
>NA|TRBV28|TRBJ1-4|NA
CASRRVNEKLFF
TGTGCCAGCAGAAGGGTTAATGAAAAACTGTTTTTT
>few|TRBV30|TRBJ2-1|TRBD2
CAWSVPSLAGGLKQFF
TGTGCCTGGAGTGTACCCTCACTAGCGGGAGGGCTTAAGCAGTTCTTC
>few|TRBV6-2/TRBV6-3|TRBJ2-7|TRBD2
CASSSPGGIGYEQYF
TGTGCCAGCAGCTCGCCGGGGGGAATCGGATACGAGCAGTACTTC
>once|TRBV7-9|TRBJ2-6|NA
CVSSLRDSGSGANVLTF
TGTGTCAGCAGCTTAAGAGACAGTGGCTCTGGGGCCAACGTCCTGACTTTC
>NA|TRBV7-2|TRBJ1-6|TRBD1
CASSLNGPGQYNSPPHF
TGTGCCAGCAGCTTAAACGGACCGGGACAGTATAATTCACCCCCCCACTTT
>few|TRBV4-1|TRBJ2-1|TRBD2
CASSQGLAGGRSYNEQFF
TGCGCCAGCAGCCAAGGCCTAGCGGGAGGACGCTCCTACAATGAGCAGTTCTTC
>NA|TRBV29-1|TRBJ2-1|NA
CSVESGDWLSYNEQFF
TGCAGCGTTGAATCGGGGGACTGGCTCTCCTACAATGAGCAGTTCTTC
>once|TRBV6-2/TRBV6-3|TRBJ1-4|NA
CASSYSSTATNEKLFF
TGTGCCAGCAGTTACTCATCGACAGCAACTAATGAAAAACTGTTTTTT
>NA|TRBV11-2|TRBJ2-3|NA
CASSLERRKGTDTQYF
TGTGCCAGCAGCTTAGAGCGGCGGAAAGGAACAGATACGCAGTATTTT
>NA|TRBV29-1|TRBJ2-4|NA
CSVAVNFYKADRAKNIQYF
TGCAGCGTTGCCGTAAATTTTTATAAAGCAGACAGGGCCAAAAACATTCAGTACTTC
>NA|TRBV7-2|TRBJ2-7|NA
CASSILSYEQYF
TGTGCCAGCAGCATTCTGTCGTACGAGCAGTACTTC
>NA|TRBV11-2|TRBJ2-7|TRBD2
CASSSVSGRGEQYF
TGTGCCAGCAGTTCTGTTAGCGGGAGAGGCGAGCAGTACTTC
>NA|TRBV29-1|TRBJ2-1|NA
CSAEPRPETFF
TGCAGCGCCGAACCGCGGCCGGAGACGTTCTTC
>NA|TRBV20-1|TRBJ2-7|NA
CSARREGEQYF
TGCAGTGCTAGAAGAGAGGGCGAGCAGTACTTC
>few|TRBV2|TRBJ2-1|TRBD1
CASSGDRGNEQFF
TGTGCCAGCAGTGGGGACAGGGGGAATGAGCAGTTCTTC
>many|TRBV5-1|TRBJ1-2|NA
CASSLGDGKGGYTF
TGCGCCAGCAGCTTGGGAGATGGGAAGGGTGGCTACACCTTC
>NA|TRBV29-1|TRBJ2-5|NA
CSVEGRDSRMETQYF
TGCAGCGTTGAGGGTAGGGACTCCAGAATGGAGACCCAGTACTTC
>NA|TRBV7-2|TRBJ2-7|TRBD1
CASRRTGGDSYEQYF
TGTGCCAGCAGGCGTACAGGGGGTGACTCCTACGAGCAGTACTTC